Listed here is a single TCR beta chain. The assay was immunoSEQ multiplex PCR, and TCRdb's table has in-frame clones only and misses some. The table has 50,000 to 70,000 clones, around 84% seen once. The source of the sample is a study of OX40 agonist ivuxolimab in advanced cancers. Across the study: In this cohort, patients received ivuxolimab, an agonistic anti-OX40 (CD134) antibody.

The CDR3 sequence is 13 residues long. CDR1 is SGHNT and CDR2 is YYREEE in the germline V gene (reference sequence). The V end lost 1 base, the J end lost 4 bases, and 7 bases lay between the germline ends. Baseline, cycle 4 day 1, and cycle 7 day 1 were the blood sampling points. The sequences come from CD4+ or CD8+ T cells sorted from blood, collected in a trial of the OX40 agonist ivuxolimab. The sequence came from an adult with an advanced solid tumor such as melanoma, head and neck, liver or kidney cancer. This chain connects TRBV5-4 to TRBJ2-3; unclear D gene. The CDR3 DNA follows: TGTGCCAGCAGCTTGATAACCGCAGATACGCAGTATTTT. Amino acids: CASSLITADTQYF. Using reference TRBV5-4 and TRBJ2-3 for the parts outside the CDR3, the full variable domain is ETGVTQSPTHLIKTRGQQVTLRCSSQSGHNTVSWYQQALGQGPQFIFQYYREEENGRGNFPPRFSGLQFPNYSSELNVNALELDDSALYLCASSLITADTQYFGPGTRLTVL.